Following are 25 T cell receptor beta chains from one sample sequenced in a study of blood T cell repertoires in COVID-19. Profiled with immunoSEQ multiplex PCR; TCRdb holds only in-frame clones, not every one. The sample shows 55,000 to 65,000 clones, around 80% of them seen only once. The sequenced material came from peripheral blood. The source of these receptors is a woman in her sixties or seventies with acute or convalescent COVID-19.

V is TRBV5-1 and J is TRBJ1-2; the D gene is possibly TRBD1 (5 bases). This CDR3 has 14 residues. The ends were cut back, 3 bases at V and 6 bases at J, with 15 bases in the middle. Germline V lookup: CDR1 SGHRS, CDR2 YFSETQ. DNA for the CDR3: TGCGCCAGCAGCTCATGGGACTCGGACCATGGCTACACCTTC. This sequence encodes CASSSWDSDHGYTF.

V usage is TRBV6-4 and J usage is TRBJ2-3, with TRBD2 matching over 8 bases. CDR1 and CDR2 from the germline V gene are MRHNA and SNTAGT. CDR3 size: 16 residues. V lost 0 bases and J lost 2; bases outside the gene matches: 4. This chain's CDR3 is CASSDSAGGATDTQYF. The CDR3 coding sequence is TGTGCCAGCAGTGACTCTGCGGGGGGAGCCACAGATACGCAGTATTTT.

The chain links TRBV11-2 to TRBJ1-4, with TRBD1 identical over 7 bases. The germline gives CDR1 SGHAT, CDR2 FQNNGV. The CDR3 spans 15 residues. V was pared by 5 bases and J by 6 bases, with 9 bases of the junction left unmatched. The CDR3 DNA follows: TGTGCCAGCAGCCCCAGGCCCGGGACAGATGAAAAACTGTTTTTT. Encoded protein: CASSPRPGTDEKLFF. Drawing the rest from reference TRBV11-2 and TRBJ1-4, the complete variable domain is EAGVAQSPRYKIIEKRQSVAFWCNPISGHATLYWYQQILGQGPKLLIQFQNNGVVDDSQLPKDRFSAERLKGVDSTLKIQPAKLEDSAVYLCASSPRPGTDEKLFFGSGTQLSVL.

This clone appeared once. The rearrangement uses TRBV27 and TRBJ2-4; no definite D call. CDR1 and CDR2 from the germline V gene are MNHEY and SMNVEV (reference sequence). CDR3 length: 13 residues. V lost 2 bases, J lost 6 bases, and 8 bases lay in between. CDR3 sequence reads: CASSLAQRNIQYF. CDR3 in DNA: TGTGCCAGCAGTTTAGCGCAACGAAACATTCAGTACTTC.

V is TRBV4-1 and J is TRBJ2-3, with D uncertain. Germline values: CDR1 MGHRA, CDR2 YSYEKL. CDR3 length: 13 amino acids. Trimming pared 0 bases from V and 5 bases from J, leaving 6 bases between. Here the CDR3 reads CASSQDRGDTQYF. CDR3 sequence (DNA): TGCGCCAGCAGCCAAGATCGAGGAGATACGCAGTATTTT.

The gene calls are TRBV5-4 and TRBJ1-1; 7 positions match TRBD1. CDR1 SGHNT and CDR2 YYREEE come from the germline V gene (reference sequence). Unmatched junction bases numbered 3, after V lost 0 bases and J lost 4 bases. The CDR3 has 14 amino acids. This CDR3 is CASSLVQGGTEAFF. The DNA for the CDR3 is TGTGCCAGCAGCTTGGTCCAGGGGGGCACTGAAGCTTTCTTT. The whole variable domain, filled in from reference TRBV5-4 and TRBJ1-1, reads ETGVTQSPTHLIKTRGQQVTLRCSSQSGHNTVSWYQQALGQGPQFIFQYYREEENGRGNFPPRFSGLQFPNYSSELNVNALELDDSALYLCASSLVQGGTEAFFGQGTRLTVV.

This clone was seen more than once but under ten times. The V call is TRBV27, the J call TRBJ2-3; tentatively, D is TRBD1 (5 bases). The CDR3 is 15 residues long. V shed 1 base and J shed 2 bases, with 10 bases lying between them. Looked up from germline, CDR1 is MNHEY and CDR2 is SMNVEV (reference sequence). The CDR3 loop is CASSLLGANTDTQYF. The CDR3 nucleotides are TGTGCCAGCAGTTTATTAGGGGCGAACACAGATACGCAGTATTTT.

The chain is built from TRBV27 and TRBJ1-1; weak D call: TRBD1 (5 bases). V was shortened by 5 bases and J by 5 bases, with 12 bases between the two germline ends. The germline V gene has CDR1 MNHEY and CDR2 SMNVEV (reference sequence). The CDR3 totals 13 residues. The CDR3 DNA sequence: TGTGCCAGCAGTCTAACGGGGGTGACTGAAGCTTTCTTT. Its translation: CASSLTGVTEAFF.

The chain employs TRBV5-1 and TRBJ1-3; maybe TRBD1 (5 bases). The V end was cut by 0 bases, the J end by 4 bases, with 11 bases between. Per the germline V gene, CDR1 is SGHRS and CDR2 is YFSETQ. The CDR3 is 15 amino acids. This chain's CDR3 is CASSLEGMKGNTIYF. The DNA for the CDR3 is TGCGCCAGCAGCTTGGAGGGGATGAAAGGAAACACCATATATTTT. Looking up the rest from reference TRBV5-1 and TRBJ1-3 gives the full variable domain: KAGVTQTPRYLIKTRGQQVTLSCSPISGHRSVSWYQQTPGQGLQFLFEYFSETQRNKGNFPGRFSGRQFSNSRSEMNVSTLELGDSALYLCASSLEGMKGNTIYFGEGSWLTVV.

The CDR3 bases are TGCGCCAGCAGCGCCACACCGGGACAGGGGAACTATGGCTACACCTTC. Protein: CASSATPGQGNYGYTF. The chain has TRBV5-1 and TRBJ1-2; 10 bases are shared with TRBD1. Trimming cost V 4 bases and J 2 bases; bases outside gene matches: 8. The CDR3 totals 16 residues. In germline, CDR1 is SGHRS, CDR2 YFSETQ.

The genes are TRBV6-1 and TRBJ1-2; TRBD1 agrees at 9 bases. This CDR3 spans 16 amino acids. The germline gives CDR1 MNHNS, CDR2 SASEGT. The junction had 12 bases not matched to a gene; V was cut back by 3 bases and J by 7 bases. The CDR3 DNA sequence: TGTGCCAGCAGTGACCCGGGACAGGGAAACGCCGGTGGCTACACCTTC. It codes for CASSDPGQGNAGGYTF.

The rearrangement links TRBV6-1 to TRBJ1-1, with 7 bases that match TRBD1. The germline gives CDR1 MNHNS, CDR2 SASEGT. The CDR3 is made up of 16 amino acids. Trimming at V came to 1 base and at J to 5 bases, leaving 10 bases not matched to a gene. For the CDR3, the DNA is TGTGCCAGCAGTGAAGTTAGAGGCCAGGGGGTTACTGAAGCTTTCTTT. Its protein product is CASSEVRGQGVTEAFF.

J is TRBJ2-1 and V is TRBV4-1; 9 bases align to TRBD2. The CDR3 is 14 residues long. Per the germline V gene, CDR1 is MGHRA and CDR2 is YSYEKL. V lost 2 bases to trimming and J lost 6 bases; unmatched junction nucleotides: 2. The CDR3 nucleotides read TGCGCCAGCAGCCAACCGACTAGCGGCAATGAGCAGTTCTTC. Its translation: CASSQPTSGNEQFF.

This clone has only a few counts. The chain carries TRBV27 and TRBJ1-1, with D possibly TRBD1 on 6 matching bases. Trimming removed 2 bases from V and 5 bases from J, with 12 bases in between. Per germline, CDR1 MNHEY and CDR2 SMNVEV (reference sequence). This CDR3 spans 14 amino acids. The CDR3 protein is CASSLGQGLTEAFF. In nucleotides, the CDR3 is TGTGCCAGCAGTTTAGGGCAGGGGTTAACTGAAGCTTTCTTT.

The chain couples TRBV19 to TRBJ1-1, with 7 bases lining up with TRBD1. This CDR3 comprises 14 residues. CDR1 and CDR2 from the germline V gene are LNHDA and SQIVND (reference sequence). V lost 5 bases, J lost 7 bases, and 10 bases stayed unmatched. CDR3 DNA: TGTGCCAGTAGTCAGGGGCTTCAGGGGGGTGAAGCTTTCTTT. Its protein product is CASSQGLQGGEAFF.

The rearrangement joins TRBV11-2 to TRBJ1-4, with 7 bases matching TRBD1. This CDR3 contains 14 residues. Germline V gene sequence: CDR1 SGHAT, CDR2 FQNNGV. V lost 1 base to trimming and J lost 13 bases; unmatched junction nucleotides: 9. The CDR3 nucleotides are TGTGCCAGCAGCTTAGCGGGACAGCTGAGTGGACTGTTTTTT. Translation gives CASSLAGQLSGLFF.

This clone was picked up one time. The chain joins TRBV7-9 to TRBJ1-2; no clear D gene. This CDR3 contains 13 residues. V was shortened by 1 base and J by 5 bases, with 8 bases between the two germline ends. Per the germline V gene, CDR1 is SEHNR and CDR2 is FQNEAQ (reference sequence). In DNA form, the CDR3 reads TGTGCCAGCAGCTTAGAAGGGAGGTATGGCTACACCTTC. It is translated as CASSLEGRYGYTF.

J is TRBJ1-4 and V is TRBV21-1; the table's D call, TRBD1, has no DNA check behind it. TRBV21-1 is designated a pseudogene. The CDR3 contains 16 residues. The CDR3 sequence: CASSSHRDRGNEKLFF. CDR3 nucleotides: TGTGCCAGCAGCAGTCACCGGGACAGGGGAAATGAAAAACTGTTTTTT.

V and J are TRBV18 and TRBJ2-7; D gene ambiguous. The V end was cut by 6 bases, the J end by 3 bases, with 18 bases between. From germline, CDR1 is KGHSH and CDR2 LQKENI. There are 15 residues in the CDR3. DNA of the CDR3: TGTGCCAGCTCGCCTCCTAGTCTACTCATCTACGAGCAGTACTTC. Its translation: CASSPPSLLIYEQYF.

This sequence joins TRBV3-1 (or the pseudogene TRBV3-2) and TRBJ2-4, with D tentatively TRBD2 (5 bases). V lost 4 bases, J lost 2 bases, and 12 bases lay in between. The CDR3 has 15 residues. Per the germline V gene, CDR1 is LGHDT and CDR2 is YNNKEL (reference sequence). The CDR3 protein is CASSLSSLTKNIQYF. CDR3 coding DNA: TGTGCCAGCAGCCTGTCTAGCCTTACCAAAAACATTCAGTACTTC.

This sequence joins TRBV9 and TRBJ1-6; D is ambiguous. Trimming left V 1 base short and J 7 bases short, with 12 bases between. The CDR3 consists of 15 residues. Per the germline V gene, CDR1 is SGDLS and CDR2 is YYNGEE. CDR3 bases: TGTGCCAGCAGCGTAAGCAGATACGGGAATTCACCCCTCCACTTT. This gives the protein CASSVSRYGNSPLHF.

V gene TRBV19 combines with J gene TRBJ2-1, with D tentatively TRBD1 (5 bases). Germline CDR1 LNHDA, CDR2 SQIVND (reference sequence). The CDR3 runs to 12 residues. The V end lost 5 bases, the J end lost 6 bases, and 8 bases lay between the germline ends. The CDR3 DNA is TGTGCCAGTAGTGGACAATTCAATGAGCAGTTCTTC. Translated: CASSGQFNEQFF.

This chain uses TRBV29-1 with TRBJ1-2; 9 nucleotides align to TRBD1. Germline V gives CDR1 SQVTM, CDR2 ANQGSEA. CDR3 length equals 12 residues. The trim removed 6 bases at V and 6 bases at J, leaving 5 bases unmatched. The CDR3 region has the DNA TGCAGCGTCCCGGGACAGGGAAATGGCTACACCTTC. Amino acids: CSVPGQGNGYTF.

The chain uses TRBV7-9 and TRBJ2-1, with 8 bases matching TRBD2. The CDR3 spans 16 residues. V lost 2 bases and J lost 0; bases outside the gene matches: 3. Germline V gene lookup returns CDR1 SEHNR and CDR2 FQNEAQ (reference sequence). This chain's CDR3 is CASSLNSGASYNEQFF. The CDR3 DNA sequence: TGTGCCAGCAGCTTAAATAGCGGGGCCTCCTACAATGAGCAGTTCTTC.

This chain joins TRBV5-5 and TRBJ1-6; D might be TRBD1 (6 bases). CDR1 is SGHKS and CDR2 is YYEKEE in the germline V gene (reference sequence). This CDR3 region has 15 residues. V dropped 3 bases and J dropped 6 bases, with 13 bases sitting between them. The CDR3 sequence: CASSSPTGVNSPLHF. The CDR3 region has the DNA TGTGCCAGCAGCTCTCCGACAGGCGTTAATTCACCCCTCCACTTT.